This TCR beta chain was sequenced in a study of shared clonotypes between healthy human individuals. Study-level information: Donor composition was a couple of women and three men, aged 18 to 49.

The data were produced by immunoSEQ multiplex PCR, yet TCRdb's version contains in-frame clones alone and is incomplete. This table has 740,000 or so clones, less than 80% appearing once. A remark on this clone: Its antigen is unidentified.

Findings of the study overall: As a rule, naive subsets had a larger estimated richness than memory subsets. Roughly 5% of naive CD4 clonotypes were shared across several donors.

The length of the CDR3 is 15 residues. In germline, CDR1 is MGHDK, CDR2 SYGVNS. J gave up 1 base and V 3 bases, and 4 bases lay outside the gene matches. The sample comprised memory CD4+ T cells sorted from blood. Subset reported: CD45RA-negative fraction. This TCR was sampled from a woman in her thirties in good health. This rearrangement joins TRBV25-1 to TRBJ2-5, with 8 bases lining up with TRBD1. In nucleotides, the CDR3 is TGTGCCAGCAGTGATTATCAGGGGGCCCAAGAGACCCAGTACTTC. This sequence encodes CASSDYQGAQETQYF.